A single sample is the source of the 29 T cell receptor beta chains below, sequenced in a study of blood T cell repertoires in COVID-19 (dated by TCRdb to 2020 to 2021). The library relied on the immunoSEQ multiplex PCR assay. TCRdb carries this immuneACCESS record with in-frame sequences only. Its versions omit some clonotypes, under half of them owing to an unresolved V gene in the studies checked, with the rest unexplained. Across this sample there are just under 60,000 clones, with around 87% seen only once. Roughly 6.7% of the sample goes to the ten largest clones. Sequencing used peripheral blood. These receptors came from a human donor with active COVID-19. The donor label of this sample is uncertain.

V usage is TRBV7-9 and J usage is TRBJ2-5; D is ambiguous. CDR3 length equals 10 residues. Germline CDR1 reads SEHNR; CDR2 reads FQNEAQ (reference sequence). Trimming stripped 6 bases from V and 5 bases from J, with 4 bases between. For the CDR3, the DNA is TGTGCCAGCAGTTCGGAGACCCAGTACTTC. Amino acid sequence: CASSSETQYF.

The chain links TRBV6-1 to TRBJ2-3; D remains ambiguous. The CDR3 has 11 residues. In germline, CDR1 is MNHNS, CDR2 SASEGT. V was shortened by 3 bases and J by 5 bases, with 3 bases between the two germline ends. CDR3 bases: TGTGCCAGCAGTGACCTAGATACGCAGTATTTT. Protein: CASSDLDTQYF.

The rearrangement joins TRBV3-1 (or the pseudogene TRBV3-2) to TRBJ2-3, with 9 bases matching TRBD2. Germline CDR1 is LGHDT and CDR2 is YNNKEL (reference sequence). The V and J ends lost 3 bases and 7 bases, in that order; junction bases with no gene match: 8. The CDR3 has 15 amino acids. For the CDR3, the DNA is TGTGCCAGCAGCCATGGCGGGGGGGCCGCGAATACGCAGTATTTT. Its protein product is CASSHGGGAANTQYF.

The chain combines TRBV4-1 with TRBJ2-1, with TRBD2 identical over 8 bases. Looked up from germline, CDR1 is MGHRA and CDR2 is YSYEKL. The length of the CDR3 is 16 residues. V dropped 4 bases and J dropped 4; count of bases not matched to a gene: 9. CDR3 nucleotide sequence: TGCGCCAGCAGCCTGGGCCCGGGGGGGGGATACAATGAGCAGTTCTTC. Its protein product is CASSLGPGGGYNEQFF.

This clone has a single count. The chain joins TRBV28 to TRBJ1-6; unclear D gene. V lost 7 bases and J lost 1, with 8 bases in between. Germline V gene sequence: CDR1 MDHEN, CDR2 SYDVKM. The CDR3 length is 14 residues. CDR3 region: CASTLESYNSPLHF. The DNA for the CDR3 is TGTGCCAGCACCTTGGAGTCCTATAATTCACCCCTCCACTTT.

The genes are TRBV29-1 and TRBJ2-7; tentative D call: TRBD2 (6 bases). The CDR3 extends over 12 amino acids. Between the trimmed V and J ends, which lost 5 bases and 3 bases, there was a span of 11 bases. Germline values: CDR1 SQVTM, CDR2 ANQGSEA. CDR3 in amino acids: CSVTGDNYEQYF. In DNA, the CDR3 is TGCAGCGTTACGGGAGACAACTACGAGCAGTACTTC.

The chain uses TRBV3-1 (or the pseudogene TRBV3-2) and TRBJ1-1; 7 bases line up with TRBD1. Germline V gene sequence: CDR1 LGHDT, CDR2 YNNKEL (reference sequence). The CDR3 contains 14 residues. V lost 1 base to trimming and J lost 4 bases; unmatched junction nucleotides: 3. This chain's CDR3 is CASSQGQGFTEAFF. CDR3 DNA sequence: TGTGCCAGCAGCCAAGGACAGGGTTTCACTGAAGCTTTCTTT.

The count of this clone is one. This sequence joins TRBV7-9 and TRBJ1-4, with 7 nucleotides matching TRBD1. The CDR3 spans 16 residues. J was trimmed by 2 bases and V by 6 bases; bases with no gene match: 9. CDR1 is SEHNR, CDR2 FQNEAQ, per germline (reference sequence). CDR3 in amino acids: CASRSGTEGTNEKLFF. The CDR3 coding sequence is TGTGCCAGCAGGTCCGGGACAGAAGGCACTAATGAAAAACTGTTTTTT.

The chain links TRBV14 to TRBJ2-1; TRBD2 matches at 7 bases. Germline-derived CDR1 and CDR2 are SGHDN and FVKESK. Trimming removed 4 bases from V and 7 bases from J; junction bases left unmatched: 7. There are 14 residues in the CDR3. The CDR3 region has the DNA TGTGCCAGCAGCCCGCGGGAGAAGGGGAATGAGCAGTTCTTC. Its protein is CASSPREKGNEQFF.

CDR3 nucleotide sequence: TGTGCCAGCAGTTATATGGCAGGGGGTCCAGATACGCAGTATTTT. Translated: CASSYMAGGPDTQYF. This chain uses TRBV6-2 or TRBV6-3 with TRBJ2-3, with TRBD1 matching 7 bases. Germline values: CDR1 MNHEY, CDR2 SVGEGT. The V gene end was trimmed by 3 bases and the J gene end by 4 bases; junction bases not matched to a gene: 7. The CDR3 is made up of 15 amino acids.

The rearrangement joins TRBV12-3 or TRBV12-4 to TRBJ1-2; the D is unclear. This CDR3 region has 13 residues. Trimming stripped 5 bases from V and 8 bases from J, with 15 bases between. Here the CDR3 DNA reads TGTGCCAGCAGTCTCCGGTACGGGATAGGCTACACCTTC. Translation: CASSLRYGIGYTF.

This chain links TRBV11-1 with TRBJ2-7, with a weak D call TRBD2 (6 bases). V was pared by 1 base and J by 5 bases, with 15 bases between. Germline CDR1 SGHAT, CDR2 FQDESV (reference sequence). There are 15 residues in the CDR3. CDR3 DNA: TGTGCCAGCAGCTTAGAAGGCCGGTGGAGGGACGAGCAGTACTTC. This gives the protein CASSLEGRWRDEQYF.

The sample holds one count of this clone. The J gene is TRBJ2-1, the V gene TRBV7-2, with D tentatively TRBD1 (5 bases). The CDR3 is made up of 15 amino acids. The germline V and J ends were trimmed by 1 base and 2 bases, with 9 bases remaining between them. The germline gives CDR1 SGHTA, CDR2 FQGNSA. In nucleotides, the CDR3 is TGTGCCAGCAGCTTAGTCTGGGGCGCCTACAATGAGCAGTTCTTC. Translated: CASSLVWGAYNEQFF.

V usage is TRBV6-6 and J usage is TRBJ2-7, with 8 bases matching TRBD1. Germline V gene lookup returns CDR1 MNHNY and CDR2 SVGAGI (reference sequence). There are 14 residues in the CDR3. V lost 5 bases and J lost 2; bases outside the gene matches: 5. The CDR3: CASSHGQGAYEQYF. CDR3 in DNA: TGTGCCAGCAGTCACGGACAGGGAGCCTACGAGCAGTACTTC.

This sequence joins TRBV3-1 (or the pseudogene TRBV3-2) and TRBJ2-2; 8 positions match TRBD2. Unmatched junction bases numbered 3, after V lost 4 bases and J lost 2 bases. CDR1 is LGHDT, CDR2 YNNKEL, per germline (reference sequence). CDR3 length equals 15 residues. CDR3 amino acids: CASSPGTSNTGELFF. In DNA, the CDR3 is TGTGCCAGCAGCCCCGGGACTAGTAACACCGGGGAGCTGTTTTTT.

This chain uses TRBV19 with TRBJ1-1; 8 bases line up with TRBD1. The V and J ends lost 8 bases and 5 bases, in that order; junction bases with no gene match: 10. In germline, CDR1 is LNHDA, CDR2 SQIVND (reference sequence). The CDR3 has 14 amino acids. The CDR3 coding sequence is TGTGCCAGTGGAATACAGGGGGATGGGACTGAAGCTTTCTTT. It specifies CASGIQGDGTEAFF.

This chain joins TRBV27 and TRBJ1-1; TRBD1 matches at 7 bases. Germline V gives CDR1 MNHEY, CDR2 SMNVEV (reference sequence). This CDR3 contains 15 residues. Trimming took 6 bases from V and 1 from J; bases not matched to a gene: 8. CDR3 nucleotides: TGTGCCAGCAGACAGGGGCGGGGGGGGAACACTGAAGCTTTCTTT. Residues: CASRQGRGGNTEAFF.

In DNA form, the CDR3 reads TGTGCCAGCAGCTTAACCGACTACTATGGCTACACCTTC. Amino acid sequence: CASSLTDYYGYTF. J is TRBJ1-2 and V is TRBV7-9, with D unresolved. The CDR3 covers 13 residues. Trimming shortened V by 2 bases and J by 3 bases, and 7 bases separated the two germline ends. Germline CDR1 is SEHNR and CDR2 is FQNEAQ (reference sequence).

This clone was detected only once. The chain recombines TRBV12-3 or TRBV12-4 with TRBJ1-4; no definite D call. This CDR3 comprises 13 residues. Trimming pared 0 bases from V and 8 bases from J, leaving 7 bases between. CDR3 bases: TGTGCCAGCAGTTTAGCGCTGGCAGAAAAACTGTTTTTT. Its protein product is CASSLALAEKLFF.

The chain employs TRBV7-2 and TRBJ2-7; 7 nucleotides line up with TRBD2. This CDR3 region has 12 residues. Trimming removed 5 bases from V and 6 bases from J; junction bases left unmatched: 4. Looked up from germline, CDR1 is SGHTA and CDR2 is FQGNSA. Here the CDR3 DNA reads TGTGCCAGCAGCATGGGAGGGCTCGAGCAGTACTTC. Protein sequence: CASSMGGLEQYF.

The chain recombines TRBV5-6 with TRBJ2-5, with 8 bases lining up with TRBD2. The CDR3 totals 15 residues. CDR1 and CDR2 (germline): SGHDT, YYEEEE. The trim removed 4 bases at V and 2 bases at J, leaving 7 bases unmatched. CDR3: CASSIFGREQETQYF. The CDR3 DNA is TGTGCCAGCAGCATATTCGGGAGGGAACAAGAGACCCAGTACTTC.

The genes are TRBV9 and TRBJ2-1, with 16 bases matching TRBD2. Germline-derived CDR1 and CDR2 are SGDLS and YYNGEE. The CDR3 consists of 22 residues. V was clipped by 0 bases and J by 0 bases; unmatched bases: 12. The CDR3 reads CASSVATGTSGGGLSSYNEQFF. In nucleotides, the CDR3 is TGTGCCAGCAGCGTAGCTACCGGGACTAGCGGGGGGGGATTGAGCTCCTACAATGAGCAGTTCTTC.

The J gene is TRBJ2-4, the V gene TRBV7-9, with D possibly being TRBD2 (5 bases). V lost 1 base and J 4 bases, leaving 11 bases between the germline ends. The CDR3 is made up of 15 amino acids. The germline V gene encodes CDR1 SEHNR and CDR2 FQNEAQ (reference sequence). In DNA, the CDR3 is TGTGCCAGCAGCTTAGGATACGGAGGAAAAAACATTCAGTACTTC. Its protein product is CASSLGYGGKNIQYF.

This clone was detected only a few times. This sequence joins TRBV2 and TRBJ2-1; a possible D gene is TRBD1 (5 bases). The CDR3 is made up of 13 amino acids. V lost 4 bases, J lost 6 bases, and 10 bases lay in between. From germline, CDR1 is SNHLY and CDR2 FYNNEI. CDR3 in DNA: TGTGCCAGCAGTGTGGGCCAGGGCAATGAGCAGTTCTTC. Translation gives CASSVGQGNEQFF.

The chain couples TRBV5-4 to TRBJ1-2; 7 positions match TRBD1. CDR1 SGHNT and CDR2 YYREEE come from the germline V gene (reference sequence). The CDR3 spans 16 residues. V shed 0 bases, J shed 4 bases, and the junction held 9 bases outside the gene matches. The CDR3 protein is CASSLDFVRQGYGYTF. The CDR3 DNA sequence: TGTGCCAGCAGCTTGGACTTCGTGAGACAGGGCTATGGCTACACCTTC.

The V and J genes are TRBV18 and TRBJ1-6; D is unclear. Trimming shortened V by 4 bases and J by 8 bases, and 18 bases separated the two germline ends. Germline CDR1 reads KGHSH; CDR2 reads LQKENI. The CDR3 runs 16 residues. The CDR3 coding sequence is TGTGCCAGCTCACTAGCTCGGGTTGCCGAGGATTCACCCCTCCACTTT. It is translated as CASSLARVAEDSPLHF.

The chain uses TRBV6-6 and TRBJ1-4, with D hard to call. The germline V and J ends were trimmed by 8 bases and 8 bases, with 18 bases remaining between them. The germline CDR1 and CDR2 sequences are MNHNY and SVGAGI (reference sequence). The CDR3 has 14 residues. CDR3 nucleotides: TGTGCCAGCGGTAATTGGCAGGTGGGCGAAAAACTGTTTTTT. Translating it yields CASGNWQVGEKLFF.

CDR3 sequence reads: CASSLGEGVRDTQYF. The CDR3 region has the DNA TGTGCCAGCAGCTTAGGGGAGGGGGTCAGAGATACGCAGTATTTT. This chain connects TRBV7-2 to TRBJ2-3; D possibly corresponds to TRBD2 (7 bases). The CDR3 runs 15 residues. V dropped 1 base and J dropped 5 bases, with 13 bases sitting between them. In germline, CDR1 is SGHTA, CDR2 FQGNSA. Based on the CDR3 plus reference TRBV7-2 and TRBJ2-3, the full variable domain is GAGVSQSPSNKVTEKGKDVELRCDPISGHTALYWYRQSLGQGLEFLIYFQGNSAPDKSGLPSDRFSAERTGGSVSTLTIQRTQQEDSAVYLCASSLGEGVRDTQYFGPGTRLTVL.

V gene TRBV18 combines with J gene TRBJ1-5; 8 positions match TRBD1. Germline V gene data show CDR1 as KGHSH and CDR2 as LQKENI. J gave up 1 base and V 5 bases, and 4 bases lay outside the gene matches. The CDR3 is 15 residues long. The chain's CDR3 is CASSATGVSNQPQHF. The CDR3 DNA is TGTGCCAGCTCAGCGACAGGGGTGAGCAATCAGCCCCAGCATTTT.